The subject of this entry is one T cell receptor beta chain. Its specific antigen is unknown. No much larger clonotype is one base removed from it; base qualities were not supplied. Preparation of the library involved the immunoSEQ multiplex PCR assay. Adaptive Biotechnologies carried out high-throughput TCR-beta CDR3 sequencing of genomic DNA for most patients. On the study's bioinformatics: TCR sequencing data for approximately 19 patients were retrieved from Adaptive's ImmunoSEQ software; a few other patients were processed with MiXCR and VDJtools. CDR3 nucleotide sequences shared between donor and recipient were removed because the origin of such sequences could not be assigned. Alloreactive clones required at least 2-fold expansion over unstimulated cells and minimum CFSE-low frequency of 0.002% (template counts) or 0.001% (read counts). Mappable clones were those detected in sequenced pre-transplant spleen, lymph node, or MLR CFSE-low populations of the donor or recipient. The cumulative frequency of alloreactive clones was calculated as a percentage of all sequences, weighted by copy number. TCRdb obtained this table from immuneACCESS and retained in-frame rearrangements with V and J assigned. These tables miss some clones; where compared with another copy, unresolved V genes account for less than half of the shortfall, and the remainder is unexplained. The DNA gave D and trimming, while V, J and clone size come from that table. The sample records fewer than 25,000 clones, approximately 85% of which are singletons. Jointly, the top ten make up over 0.85% of the sample.

The data originate from a study of graft-versus-host responses after intestinal transplantation listed by TCRdb under 2021. Turning to the overall study: Multivisceral, liver-intestinal, or isolated intestinal transplants were received by the recipients. Bulk TCR-beta CDR3 sequencing was used to track graft-versus-host and host-versus-graft alloreactive T cell clones in the graft, circulation and bone marrow after intestinal transplantation. The cohort enrolled 20 to 30 intestinal transplant recipients including one retransplant, and a few patients lacking pretransplant specimens were excluded. Anti-thymocyte globulin induction was given to all recipients, followed by maintenance tacrolimus and steroids for roughly 3 years. Donor T cell macrochimerism was defined as a peak of at least 4% donor T cells among recipient peripheral blood mononuclear cells. Alloreactive clones were identified by sequencing pre-transplant mixed lymphocyte reaction products and comparing these products with unstimulated pre-transplant donor and recipient T cells. Samples from a few later patients were sequenced in-house on an Illumina MiSeq with MiXCR processing rather than by the commercial service. Broad study findings and their caveats: The relatively low number and heterogeneity of intestinal transplant patients limited the conclusions. Peak levels of circulating GvH clones were associated with declines in HvG clones early after transplant. High GvH to HvG T cell clonal ratios were observed in the allografts of patients with donor T cell macrochimerism. GvH clones were found in recipient bone marrow, and some of the GvH clones appeared earlier in ileal mucosa or blood, which is consistent with an intestinal mucosal origin.

Blood samples were collected up to 4 times in the first month after transplant and then at least monthly when available. Trimming accounts for 3 bases at V and 2 bases at J, while the number of junction bases matched to no gene is 20. The CDR3 measures 21 amino acids from cysteine to phenylalanine. The DNA shown is the 63-base CDR3, in frame from base 1. The germline V gene provides CDR1 MGHRA and CDR2 YSYEKL. The clonotype originates from a human patient who received an intestinal transplant, so some T cells may come from the graft donor. The input for sequencing was PBMCs, taken more than 450 days after intestinal transplant. This receptor chain uses TRBV4-1 and TRBJ2-7; 12 nucleotides in the junction match TRBD2. The CDR3: CASSHKALAGGPNDQTYEQYF. The nucleotide sequence is given as TGCGCCAGCAGCCACAAGGCCCTAGCGGGAGGGCCCAACGATCAGACCTACGAGCAGTACTTC.